The 15 T cell receptor beta chains presented below share a single source sample, sequenced in a study of graft-versus-host responses after intestinal transplantation. Sequenced by immunoSEQ multiplex PCR; TCRdb stores in-frame clones only, minus some. Counted here are about 37,000 clones, roughly 87% occurring once; the ten biggest clones make up roughly 18%. Processing was applied to graft tissue in order to liberate intraepithelial and lamina propria lymphocytes. The source material was ileum tissue, sampled around 200 days after intestinal transplant. The receptors were sampled from a human patient who received an intestinal transplant, so some T cells may come from the graft donor.

This clone was counted between two and nine times. This chain joins TRBV11-1 and TRBJ1-1, with TRBD1 matching over 8 bases. CDR3 length equals 14 residues. V was clipped by 3 bases and J by 7 bases; unmatched bases: 7. From germline, CDR1 is SGHAT and CDR2 FQDESV (reference sequence). Here the CDR3 reads CASSFGRGLNEAFF. As DNA, the CDR3 is TGTGCCAGCAGCTTCGGCAGGGGGCTAAATGAAGCTTTCTTT.

The V call is TRBV28, the J call TRBJ1-2; 9 bases are a match to TRBD1. The trim removed 4 bases at V and 2 bases at J, leaving 11 bases unmatched. The CDR3 sequence is 17 residues long. The V gene's germline CDR1 is MDHEN and CDR2 SYDVKM. CDR3 loop: CASSSMFVDRGNYGYTF. The CDR3 nucleotides read TGTGCCAGCAGTTCCATGTTTGTGGACAGGGGAAACTATGGCTACACCTTC.

The V and J genes are TRBV15 and TRBJ2-5; TRBD2 agrees at 8 bases. After removal of 6 bases from V and 1 base from J, the junction contained 4 bases not matched to a gene. Germline lookup yields CDR1 LNHNV and CDR2 YYDKDF (reference sequence). This CDR3 region has 14 residues. In DNA, the CDR3 is TGTGCCACCAGGGCGGGGGGTTCCCAAGAGACCCAGTACTTC. Protein product: CATRAGGSQETQYF. Full variable domain (rest looked up from reference TRBV15 and TRBJ2-5): DAMVIQNPRYQVTQFGKPVTLSCSQTLNHNVMYWYQQKSSQAPKLLFHYYDKDFNNEADTPDNFQSRRPNTSFCFLDIRSPGLGDTAMYLCATRAGGSQETQYFGPGTRLLVL.

The gene calls are TRBV19 and TRBJ2-7; D is possibly TRBD1 (5 bases). CDR1 is LNHDA, CDR2 SQIVND, per germline (reference sequence). This CDR3 region has 13 residues. Between the trimmed V and J ends, which lost 1 base and 5 bases, there was a span of 9 bases. The chain's CDR3 is CASSIGGLNEQYF. For the CDR3, the DNA is TGTGCCAGTAGTATAGGGGGCTTAAACGAGCAGTACTTC.

V and J are TRBV15 and TRBJ2-7, with TRBD2 identical over 9 bases. The V segment lost 6 bases and the J segment 6 bases; nucleotides outside the gene matches: 15. Germline V gene lookup returns CDR1 LNHNV and CDR2 YYDKDF (reference sequence). The CDR3 is 16 residues long. Here the CDR3 DNA reads TGTGCCACCAGGGCGGAGGGGGGCGGGAGGGCCTCCGAGCAGTACTTC. Protein: CATRAEGGGRASEQYF.

This chain joins TRBV10-3 and TRBJ1-2; a weak D match, TRBD1 (5 bases). Trimming left V 4 bases short and J 2 bases short, with 8 bases between. Germline assignment: CDR1 ENHRY and CDR2 SYGVKD. The CDR3 is made up of 13 amino acids. The CDR3 here is CAISGGENYGYTF. In DNA form, the CDR3 reads TGTGCCATCAGTGGGGGGGAGAACTATGGCTACACCTTC.

In this sample, this clone turned up once. The V and J genes are TRBV29-1 and TRBJ2-4, with 10 bases aligning to TRBD1. Germline loops: CDR1 SQVTM, CDR2 ANQGSEA. V gave up 6 bases and J gave up 9 bases; unmatched junction bases: 11. The CDR3 is 14 amino acids. CDR3 in DNA: TGCAGCGTCGACACCGGGACAGGGGTTGGCATTCAGTACTTC. Its translation: CSVDTGTGVGIQYF.

CDR3 residues: CASSSDRGPNQPQHF. The DNA of the CDR3 is TGTGCCAGCTCATCGGACAGGGGCCCTAACCAGCCCCAGCATTTT. The rearrangement links TRBV18 to TRBJ1-5; 9 bases fit TRBD1. The germline gives CDR1 KGHSH, CDR2 LQKENI. The CDR3 is made up of 15 amino acids. J gave up 7 bases and V 5 bases, and 9 bases lay outside the gene matches. Using reference TRBV18 and TRBJ1-5 for the parts outside the CDR3, the full variable domain is NAGVMQNPRHLVRRRGQEARLRCSPMKGHSHVYWYRQLPEEGLKFMVYLQKENIIDESGMPKERFSAEFPKEGPSILRIQQVVRGDSAAYFCASSSDRGPNQPQHFGDGTRLSIL.

J is TRBJ2-7 and V is TRBV7-9; 10 bases match TRBD1. The V gene's germline CDR1 is SEHNR and CDR2 FQNEAQ (reference sequence). The CDR3 is 16 residues long. Trimming removed 5 bases from V and 2 bases from J; junction bases left unmatched: 9. CDR3 region: CASSPQTGTGAYEQYF. The CDR3 region has the DNA TGTGCCAGCAGCCCTCAGACCGGGACAGGGGCCTACGAGCAGTACTTC.

This chain connects TRBV6-5 to TRBJ2-7; tentatively, D is TRBD1 (6 bases). The germline V and J ends were trimmed by 1 base and 2 bases, with 6 bases remaining between them. The CDR3 loop spans 13 amino acids. In germline, CDR1 is MNHEY, CDR2 SVGAGI. CDR3 protein: CASSYWGPYEQYF. DNA of the CDR3: TGTGCCAGCAGTTACTGGGGGCCCTACGAGCAGTACTTC.

This chain joins TRBV27 and TRBJ2-7; D may correspond to TRBD1 or TRBD2 (5 bases each). Germline CDR1 MNHEY, CDR2 SMNVEV (reference sequence). V was cut by 3 bases and J by 1 base, with 10 bases left in between. The CDR3 is 14 amino acids. Here the CDR3 reads CASSFTGTSYEQYF. Here the CDR3 DNA reads TGTGCCAGCAGTTTCACCGGGACGTCCTACGAGCAGTACTTC.

V usage is TRBV2 and J usage is TRBJ1-5, with a weak D call TRBD1 (6 bases). Germline V gene lookup returns CDR1 SNHLY and CDR2 FYNNEI. The V and J ends lost 5 bases and 1 base respectively, with 18 bases between them. CDR3 size: 17 residues. CDR3 nucleotides: TGTGCCAGCAGTAGACAGGCCCCACTCGGAAGCAATCAGCCCCAGCATTTT. Encoded protein: CASSRQAPLGSNQPQHF.

This chain links TRBV7-3 with TRBJ2-1; D is perhaps TRBD2 (7 bases). The V gene's germline CDR1 is SGHTA and CDR2 FQGTGA. V lost 5 bases and J 0 bases, leaving 14 bases between the germline ends. The CDR3 has 16 amino acids. CDR3 in amino acids: CASSPLADSSYNEQFF. CDR3 nucleotides: TGTGCCAGCAGCCCCCTAGCGGACAGCTCCTACAATGAGCAGTTCTTC.

The rearrangement uses TRBV5-1 and TRBJ2-1; 7 bases map to TRBD2. CDR1 is SGHRS, CDR2 YFSETQ, per germline. The CDR3 is 14 residues long. J gave up 8 bases and V 0 bases, and 5 bases lay outside the gene matches. The CDR3 bases are TGCGCCAGCAGCTTGGGGACTAGTGGCGATGAGCAGTTCTTC. It encodes CASSLGTSGDEQFF.

The chain uses TRBV14 and TRBJ2-1; 7 bases agree with TRBD2. CDR3 length equals 15 residues. V lost 8 bases to trimming and J lost 4 bases; unmatched junction nucleotides: 11. Germline lookup yields CDR1 SGHDN and CDR2 FVKESK. For the CDR3, the DNA is TGTGCCAGCGACCCGGGGGAGGGGATATACAATGAGCAGTTCTTC. Translated, it gives CASDPGEGIYNEQFF. The full variable domain, its missing parts supplied by reference TRBV14 and TRBJ2-1, is EAGVTQFPSHSVIEKGQTVTLRCDPISGHDNLYWYRRVMGKEIKFLLHFVKESKQDESGMPNNRFLAERTGGTYSTLKVQPAELEDSGVYFCASDPGEGIYNEQFFGPGTRLTVL.